The source of this TCR beta chain is a study of T-cell reconstitution after alpha-beta-depleted transplantation in children. This clonotype was seen many times. Its antigen is not known. Study findings and constraints: At day 60, the high TCRbeta diversity found in some patients originated from recipient T cells and thymic progenitors that had survived. T-cell numbers and diversity one year post-transplant derived largely from freshly generated T cells. Approximately two months post-transplant, alpha-beta T cells reportedly originated from several hundred expanded graft clones.

CDR1 is MNHNS and CDR2 is SASEGT in the germline V gene. Trimming removed 7 bases from V and 11 bases from J; junction bases left unmatched: 5. The CDR3 covers 11 residues. The library targeted TCRbeta and was prepared with unique molecular identifiers. TCRdb re-derived calls from the PCR reads in MiXCR, one entry per CDR3 protein. The top ten hold 9.1% of the sample, which has about 290,000 distinct CDR3 sequences, almost 8% seen once. Material: peripheral blood, obtained 360 days after TCRalphabeta/CD19-depleted stem cell transplant. J is TRBJ1-1 and V is TRBV6-1, with 9 bases aligning to TRBD1. The origin of this receptor is a female patient aged 2-9 years who had a stem cell transplant for Fanconi anemia, so the T cells may come from the graft donor. CDR3: CASIYRGRAFF. As DNA, the CDR3 is TGTGCCAGCATTTACAGGGGGCGGGCTTTCTTT.